The rows below give T cell receptor beta chains drawn from one sample of a study of cytomegalovirus exposure and HLA in healthy donors. Only in-frame clones appear in the TCRdb table, and some are missing; sequencing was by immunoSEQ multiplex PCR. The sample lists around 210,000 clones, approximately 84% occurring once. Source material: PBMCs. The origin of the receptors is a girl aged 2 to 10 in good health and CMV-seronegative. Both conserved end residues are trimmed from each CDR3. The order of the fields is J gene, CDR3 length, V gene, CDR3 protein.

TRBJ1-1 | 15 | TRBV7-6 | ASSPNSPGQGVPEAF
TRBJ2-3 | 13 | TRBV7-3 | ASSPTGVSTDTQY
TRBJ2-3 | 12 | TRBV6-5 | ASSTGTSKDTQY
TRBJ1-2 | 13 | TRBV4-1 | ASSQVSGTAYGYT
TRBJ1-2 | 13 | TRBV5-6 | ASSLGELGNYGYT
TRBJ1-2 | 12 | TRBV2 | ASSQGVGGCGYT
TRBJ1-4 | 12 | TRBV6-5 | ASSYSYREEKLF
TRBJ1-1 | 10 | TRBV29-1 | SVDRSATEAF
TRBJ2-1 | 13 | TRBV2 | ASSEMSGAYNEQF
TRBJ1-5 | 13 | TRBV6-6 | ASSGGLGDNQPQH
TRBJ2-3 | 13 | TRBV30 | AWSSGTGGPDTQY
TRBJ2-1 | 14 | TRBV4-2 | ASSQEAQTSWNEQF
TRBJ2-2 | 11 | TRBV5-1 | ASSLSQGGELF
TRBJ2-7 | 13 | TRBV6-5 | ASSYSTSPGYEQY
TRBJ2-7 | 13 | TRBV27 | ASRRTSGLYYEQY
TRBJ2-1 | 14 | TRBV9 | ASSVAKRGGVNEQF
TRBJ2-7 | 13 | TRBV9 | ASSVSGGQPYEQY
TRBJ2-1 | 13 | TRBV5-1 | ASSFFGSSYNEQF
TRBJ2-1 | 12 | TRBV6-5 | ASSYKPGYNEQF
TRBJ1-2 | 12 | TRBV5-1 | ASSLVPSLYGYT
TRBJ2-1 | 14 | TRBV27 | ASSYFPSGAYNEQF
TRBJ2-3 | 17 | TRBV4-1 | ASSHQPLRLAVGTDTQY
TRBJ2-1 | 9 | TRBV20-1 | SKSHRDEQF
TRBJ2-2 | 14 | TRBV7-3 | ASSFRTAGNTGELF
TRBJ2-3 | 12 | TRBV2 | AIKAGGFTDTQY
TRBJ2-5 | 11 | TRBV30 | AWSVSRRETQY
TRBJ2-7 | 14 | TRBV5-1 | ASSLVGQGASGEQY
TRBJ1-3 | 14 | TRBV18 | ASSPLRETSGNTIY
TRBJ2-3 | 13 | TRBV7-9 | ASSSNSPLADTQY
TRBJ2-7 | 12 | TRBV2 | ASRATGLGYEQY
TRBJ2-1 | 13 | TRBV6-4 | ASSSLSGGPDEQF
TRBJ2-1 | 12 | TRBV21-1 | ASTKPDSPNEQF
TRBJ1-4 | 14 | TRBV7-9 | ASSLGSQSTNEKLF
TRBJ1-1 | 12 | TRBV5-1 | ASLPGHQNTEAF
TRBJ1-1 | 11 | TRBV18 | ASSPGQNTEAF
TRBJ2-7 | 10 | TRBV6-6 | ASSYSSFEQY
TRBJ1-5 | 13 | TRBV5-1 | ASSSGGTGNQPQH
TRBJ2-3 | 12 | TRBV5-1 | ASSLDTGTDTQY
TRBJ2-5 | 14 | TRBV19 | ASSSGGGARSETQY
TRBJ1-1 | 13 | TRBV27 | ASSFNRGRNTEAF
TRBJ2-1 | 15 | TRBV25-1 | ASSESGLAGMINEQF
TRBJ1-2 | 12 | TRBV7-8 | ASSFTGVGYGYT
TRBJ1-6 | 12 | TRBV19 | ATTPGHGNSPLH
TRBJ2-2 | 13 | TRBV7-6 | ASSPGTANTGELF
TRBJ1-2 | 13 | TRBV29-1 | SVEDPTGGGYGYT
TRBJ1-1 | 13 | TRBV2 | ASSRTGSPNTEAF
TRBJ2-7 | 12 | TRBV2 | ASSRTSGGYEQY
TRBJ1-3 | 14 | TRBV12-5 | ASGLALTDFGNTIY
TRBJ2-7 | 16 | TRBV7-9 | ASSLRLAGAGGLREQY
TRBJ1-1 | 12 | TRBV6-1 | ASTAGPGGNEAF
TRBJ1-6 | 13 | TRBV7-9 | ASSLWDIYNSPLH
TRBJ2-7 | 13 | TRBV9 | ASSVDGTRSYEQY
TRBJ2-1 | 11 | TRBV9 | ASSGLVYNEQF
TRBJ1-3 | 14 | TRBV25-1 | ASTGDPENTGNTIY
TRBJ2-3 | 10 | TRBV7-7 | ASSSTWDTQY
TRBJ1-1 | 13 | TRBV6-1 | ASSPPSGVNTEAF
TRBJ2-5 | 13 | TRBV7-7 | ASSFASGGSETQY
TRBJ1-4 | 14 | TRBV15 | ATSRGHRVANEKLF
TRBJ1-3 | 14 | TRBV19 | ASTRSRDRSGNTIY